Below, one T cell receptor beta chain is given with its context. Its antigen has not been determined. Per-base quality was not reported, and no clone a single base away is much larger than it. The sample is drawn from a study of T cell responses to AZD1222 COVID-19 vaccine (dated by TCRdb to the early 2020s). In the study overall: TCR sequencing was performed for some 250 trial participants, of whom around 200 were given two doses of AZD1222 and some 26 were given two doses of MenACWY control vaccine. Enrollment into the trials was organized by age into subgroups of 18-55, 56-69 and 70-plus years, and those subgroups contained roughly 160, 29 and 62 TCR-sequenced participants, respectively.

V lost 4 bases and J lost 9 bases; the stretch between them is 14 bases long. The germline V gene gives CDR1 as SGDLS and CDR2 as YYNGEE. The CDR3 starts with the cysteine, ends with the phenylalanine, and has 14 residues. CDR3 DNA is the only sequence kept; it has 42 bases, read in frame from the first base. The CDR3 regions of human TCRbeta chains were subjected to immunosequencing. In the authors' own workflow: TCRs in the repertoires were compared against a reference library of SARS-CoV-2-specific TCRs that had been generated with the MIRA antigen-specificity platform. Breadth was defined as the fraction of unique TCRs that were SARS-CoV-2-associated. Depth was defined as the fraction of total T cells that were SARS-CoV-2-associated. Using the MIRA data, every spike-specific TCR was mapped to the spike region that the TCR reacted to and assigned to either a CD4 or a CD8 class. Log10-transformed breadth and depth values were compared by one-way ANOVA with Sidak's multiple comparisons tests. In TCRdb, the immuneACCESS table is reduced to in-frame sequences with V and J assigned. These tables do not hold every clone; where another copy was compared, an unresolved V gene accounts for under half, and the others remain unexplained. V, J and clone size were drawn from that table, and D and trimming were deduced from the DNA. Here the sample has around 160,000 clones; 82% occur a single time. The ten largest clones capture 4.1% of the sample.

Here is what the overall study found, with its caveats: Vaccine-associated CD4 TCRs spanned the whole spike protein, with dominant responses in regions 160-218 and 743-854. No day 14 peak-response samples were available, so repertoires were characterized only after the peak T cell response. Participants were mostly white British and included more females than males, and it was suggested by the authors that clonal diversity may have been underestimated. Conclusions about previously exposed vaccinees are limited, since just six AZD1222 recipients were seropositive for SARS-CoV-2 at baseline. Nearly half of unique spike-specific TCRs reportedly recognized epitopes outside regions mutated in the B.1.351 and B.1.1.7 variants. The 56-69-year group was small, and its depth increase did not reach significance, likely because of low power. Spike-specific TCR breadth and depth rose significantly after two AZD1222 doses compared with day 0 and with MenACWY recipients.

Taken with the paper, the label for time point translates to: baseline before first vaccination. The sample's treatment or condition, from its label and the paper: meningococcal conjugate vaccine given as trial control. Vaccinee samples came from UK trials COV001 and COV002, including a single-blind randomized controlled phase 2/3 trial of AZD1222 (ChAdOx1 nCoV-19) in healthy adults. Trial participant PBMC samples were collected at day 0 and day 28 after the second dose for TCRbeta chain sequencing. This TCR was recovered from an adult in good health. Source: peripheral blood, taken on day 0 of MenACWY control vaccination. The chain is encoded by TRBV9 joined to TRBJ1-6, with the identity of the D gene unclear. The CDR3 reads as follows: CASSSSVGISPLHF. In nucleotides, the sequence is TGTGCCAGCAGCTCCTCAGTGGGGATTTCACCCCTCCACTTT.